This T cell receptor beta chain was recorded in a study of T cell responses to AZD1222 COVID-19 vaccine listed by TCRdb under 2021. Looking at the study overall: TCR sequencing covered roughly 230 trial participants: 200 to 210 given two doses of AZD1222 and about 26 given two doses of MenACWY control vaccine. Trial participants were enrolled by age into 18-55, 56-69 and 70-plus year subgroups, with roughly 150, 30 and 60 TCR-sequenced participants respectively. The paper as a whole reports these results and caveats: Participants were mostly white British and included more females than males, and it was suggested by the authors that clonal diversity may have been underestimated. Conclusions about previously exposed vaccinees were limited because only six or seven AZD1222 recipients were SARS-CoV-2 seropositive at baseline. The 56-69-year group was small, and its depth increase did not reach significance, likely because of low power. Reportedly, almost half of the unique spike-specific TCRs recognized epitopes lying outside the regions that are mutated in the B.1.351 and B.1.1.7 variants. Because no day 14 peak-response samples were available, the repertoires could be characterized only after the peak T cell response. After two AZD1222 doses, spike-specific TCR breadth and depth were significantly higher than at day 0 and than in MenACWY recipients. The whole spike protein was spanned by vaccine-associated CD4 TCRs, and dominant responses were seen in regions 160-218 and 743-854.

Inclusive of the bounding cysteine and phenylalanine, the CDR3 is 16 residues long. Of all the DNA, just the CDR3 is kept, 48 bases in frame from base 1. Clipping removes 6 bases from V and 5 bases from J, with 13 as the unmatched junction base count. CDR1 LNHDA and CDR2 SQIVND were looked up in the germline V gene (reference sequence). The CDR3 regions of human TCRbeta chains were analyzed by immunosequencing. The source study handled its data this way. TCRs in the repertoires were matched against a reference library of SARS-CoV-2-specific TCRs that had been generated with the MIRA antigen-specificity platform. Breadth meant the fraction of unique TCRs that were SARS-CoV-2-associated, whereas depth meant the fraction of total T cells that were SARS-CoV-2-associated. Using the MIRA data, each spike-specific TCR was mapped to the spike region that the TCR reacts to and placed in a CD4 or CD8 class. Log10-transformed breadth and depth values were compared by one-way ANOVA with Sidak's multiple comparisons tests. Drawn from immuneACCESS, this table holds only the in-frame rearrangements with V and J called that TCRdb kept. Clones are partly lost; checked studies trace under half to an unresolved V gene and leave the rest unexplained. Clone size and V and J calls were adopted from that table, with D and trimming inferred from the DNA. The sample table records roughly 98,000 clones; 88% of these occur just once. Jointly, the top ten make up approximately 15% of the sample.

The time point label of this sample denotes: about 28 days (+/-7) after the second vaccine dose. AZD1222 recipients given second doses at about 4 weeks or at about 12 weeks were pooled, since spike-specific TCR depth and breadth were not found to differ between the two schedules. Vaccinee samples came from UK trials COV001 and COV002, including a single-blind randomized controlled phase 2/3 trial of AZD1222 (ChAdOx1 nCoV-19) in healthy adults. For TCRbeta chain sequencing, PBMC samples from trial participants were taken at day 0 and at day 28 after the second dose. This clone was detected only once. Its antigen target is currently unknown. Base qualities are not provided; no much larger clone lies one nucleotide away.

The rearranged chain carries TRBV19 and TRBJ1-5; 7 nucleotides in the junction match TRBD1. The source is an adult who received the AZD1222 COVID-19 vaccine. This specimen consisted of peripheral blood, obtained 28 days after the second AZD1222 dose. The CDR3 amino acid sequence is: CASSGGGRGLYQPQHF. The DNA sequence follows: TGTGCCAGTAGCGGTGGGGGAAGGGGGCTCTATCAGCCCCAGCATTTT.